A selection of T cell receptor beta chains follows, all from one sample in a study of T cells in Graves' hyperthyroidism and ophthalmopathy. TCRdb analysed the multiplex PCR reads with MiXCR anew, one entry per CDR3 protein. Of just under 750,000 distinct CDR3 sequences in the sample, roughly 32% were seen once. Sequencing was done on a sample of blood. The receptor source for this set is a woman between 40 and 50 years old with Graves' hyperthyroidism. The CDR3 runs from the conserved cysteine through the conserved F or W. The D gene is left open where the match is weak. For some rows the clone size is stated as once, few or many, or as a class when expanded; others skip it.

V	J	D	length	size	DNA	CDR3
TRBV6-6	TRBJ2-2	NA	15	few	TGTGCCAGCAGTCTGCAGGGACAGAACACCGGGGAGCTGTTTTTT	CASSLQGQNTGELFF
TRBV7-2	TRBJ2-7	NA	11	few	TGTGCCAGCAGTCCGGGGGGCCAGCAGTACTTC	CASSPGGQQYF
TRBV7-2	TRBJ2-5	TRBD1	15	NA	TGTGCCAGCAGCTCAGGGGGGACAGGGATGGGGACCCAGTACTTC	CASSSGGTGMGTQYF
TRBV5-1	TRBJ1-4	TRBD1	15	NA	TGCGCCAGCAGTCGGGCTGGGACAGGGGACGAAAAACTGTTTTTT	CASSRAGTGDEKLFF
TRBV19	TRBJ1-1	NA	14	NA	TGTGCCAGCAGCCAAGGGGAAGTGAACACTGAAGCTTTCTTT	CASSQGEVNTEAFF
TRBV28	TRBJ1-2	TRBD1	13	few	TGTGCCAGTGCTAGGGACAGGAACTATGGCTACACCTTC	CASARDRNYGYTF
TRBV10-3	TRBJ1-5	TRBD1	19	NA	TGTGCCATCAGGAGACGACGGTCACGGACAGGGGCAGGCAATCAGCCCCAGCATTTT	CAIRRRRSRTGAGNQPQHF
TRBV7-2	TRBJ1-5	NA	15	many	TGTGCCAGCAGCCCGAGTCCCGAACCCAATCAGCCCCAGCATTTT	CASSPSPEPNQPQHF
TRBV4-1	TRBJ2-7	NA	15	NA	TGCGCCAGCGCCCGAATAGAGGACAGATCCTACGAGCAGTACTTC	CASARIEDRSYEQYF
TRBV5-5	TRBJ2-3	TRBD1	16	NA	TGTGCCAGCAGCCCAGACAGGGGGCGAGGGTTGTATACGCAGTATTTT	CASSPDRGRGLYTQYF
TRBV7-9	TRBJ1-1	NA	13	few	TGTGCCAGCAGCCCTAGGGGAGTACCTGAAGCTTTCTTT	CASSPRGVPEAFF
TRBV18	TRBJ2-5	NA	14	few	TGTGCCAGCTCACCAATCTCTGGGGAAGAGACCCAGTACTTC	CASSPISGEETQYF
TRBV7-2	TRBJ2-7	TRBD1	15	NA	TGTGCCAGCAGCTTAGAAGGGGGCCCCTTCCACGAGCAGTACTTC	CASSLEGGPFHEQYF
TRBV7-9	TRBJ2-7	NA	12	many	TGTGCCAGCAGCTTAGTCGTTGACGAGCAGTACTTC	CASSLVVDEQYF
TRBV12-3/TRBV12-4	TRBJ1-2	NA	15	few	TGTGCCAGCAGTTTCAGGCGGATCGGGGTTGGTGGCTACACCTTC	CASSFRRIGVGGYTF
TRBV19	TRBJ1-3	TRBD1	16	few	TGTGCCAGTAGTCCGCTGACACAGGGGGCCGGAAACACCATATATTTT	CASSPLTQGAGNTIYF
TRBV20-1	TRBJ1-2	TRBD1	13	many	TGCAGTGCTGCGGACAGGGAAAATTATGGCTACACCTTC	CSAADRENYGYTF
TRBV19	TRBJ1-5	NA	13	NA	TGTGCCAGTAGTCCTCGAGGACACCAGCCCCAGCATTTT	CASSPRGHQPQHF
TRBV9	TRBJ2-7	TRBD1	16	NA	TGTGCCAGCAGCCAAGATTATGGACAGGGTGCCTACGAGCAGTACTTC	CASSQDYGQGAYEQYF
TRBV15	TRBJ2-2	TRBD1	15	NA	TGTGCCACCAGCAGAGAACAGGGGGCTGGCGGGGAGCCGTTTTTT	CATSREQGAGGEPFF
TRBV2	TRBJ1-2	TRBD1	14	NA	TGTGCCAGCAGTGTAGGGACAGGGGTCTATGGCTACACCTTC	CASSVGTGVYGYTF
TRBV12-3/TRBV12-4	TRBJ1-4	NA	14	NA	TGTGCCAGCGGGGGCACGGGGGACCCCGAAAAACTGTTTTTT	CASGGTGDPEKLFF
TRBV20-1	TRBJ2-5	NA	15	many	TGCAGTGCTAGCAGAGCCGGGGATCAACAAGAGACCCAGTACTTC	CSASRAGDQQETQYF
TRBV19	TRBJ2-2	NA	16	NA	TGTGCCAGTAGTACGAGTTTGGACCGTAGTACCGGGGAGCTGTTTTTT	CASSTSLDRSTGELFF
TRBV12-3/TRBV12-4	TRBJ2-7	NA	13	NA	TGTGCCAGCAGTTTATACGGCAGGGGCGAGCAGTACTTC	CASSLYGRGEQYF
TRBV20-1	TRBJ1-6	NA	13	NA	TGCAGTATTCTGGGTTCCTATAATTCACCCCTCCACTTT	CSILGSYNSPLHF
TRBV19	TRBJ1-3	NA	16	NA	TGTGCCAGTAGGCGAGAAGGGGCCAACTCTGGAAACACCTTATATTTT	CASRREGANSGNTLYF
TRBV25-1	TRBJ2-5	TRBD1	14	NA	TGTGCCAGCAGCCACCGAGGGGGCATAGAGGCCCAGTACTTC	CASSHRGGIEAQYF
TRBV15	TRBJ2-3	NA	16	once	TGTGCCACCAGCAGAGTCCCCTCAAGATTGGCAGATACGCAGTATTTT	CATSRVPSRLADTQYF
TRBV3-1	TRBJ1-3	NA	13	NA	TGTGCCAGCAGCCGGGGGGATGGAAACACCATATATTTT	CASSRGDGNTIYF
TRBV20-1	TRBJ1-4	TRBD1	14	NA	TGCAGTGCTAGCCCCGGGACAGCTAATGAAAAACTGTTTTTT	CSASPGTANEKLFF
TRBV12-3/TRBV12-4	TRBJ1-2	NA	13	many	TGTGCCACCTCAAGTTTAGAACTTCTTGGCTACACCTTC	CATSSLELLGYTF
TRBV24-1	TRBJ2-2	NA	14	NA	TGTGCCACCACCGGCGGCGTTCTCGGCGGGGAGCTGTTTTTT	CATTGGVLGGELFF
TRBV2	TRBJ2-7	NA	11	NA	TGTGCTAGCAAACTCAGCTACGAGCAGTACTTC	CASKLSYEQYF
TRBV5-8	TRBJ2-7	NA	13	many	TGTGCCAGCAGCGTTGGACAGAACTACGAGCAGTACTTC	CASSVGQNYEQYF
TRBV6-4	TRBJ2-5	NA	15	few	TGTGCCAGCAGCCCTGATTTGGGGCAGGAAGAGACCCAGTACTTC	CASSPDLGQEETQYF
TRBV19	TRBJ1-2	TRBD1	16	many	TGTGCCAGTAGTACGTCGAGACAGGGCCTGAACTATGGCTACACCTTC	CASSTSRQGLNYGYTF
TRBV5-1	TRBJ2-6	TRBD1	19	few	TGCGCCAGCAGCTTCTCTCCGGACAGGTATAACTCTGGGGCCAACGTCCTGACTTTC	CASSFSPDRYNSGANVLTF
TRBV12-3/TRBV12-4	TRBJ1-1	NA	13	few	TGTGCCAGCAGCTCACACCCGAACACTGAAGCTTTCTTT	CASSSHPNTEAFF
TRBV12-3/TRBV12-4	TRBJ1-6	TRBD1	15	NA	TGTGCCAGCAGTACCCGGGACAGACGTAATTCACCCCTCCACTTT	CASSTRDRRNSPLHF
TRBV13	TRBJ2-2	TRBD1	15	NA	TGTGCCAGCAGCTTTCAGGGGGCCGGCACCGGGGAGCTGTTTTTT	CASSFQGAGTGELFF
TRBV13	TRBJ2-3	TRBD2	13	NA	TGTGCCAGCACCGGGGGGAGCACAGATACGCAGTATTTT	CASTGGSTDTQYF
TRBV12-3/TRBV12-4	TRBJ1-5	TRBD1	14	many	TGTGCCAGCAACCTGGGACAGATCAATCAGCCCCAGCATTTT	CASNLGQINQPQHF
TRBV7-2	TRBJ1-2	NA	15	NA	TGTGCCAGCAGCTCCGATCGGGCCTTAAGGGATGGCTACACCTTC	CASSSDRALRDGYTF
TRBV10-1	TRBJ1-2	NA	15	NA	TGCGCCAGCAGTGAATCAATCGGCAGGGGAACGGGCTACACCTTC	CASSESIGRGTGYTF
TRBV19	TRBJ1-6	TRBD1	14	many	TGTGCCAGTAGTAATGGACAGGGGGATTTCCCCCTCCACTTT	CASSNGQGDFPLHF
TRBV7-9	TRBJ2-3	NA	14	NA	TGTGCCAGCAGGCGAAATAGCGTCGGGGATACGCAGTATTTT	CASRRNSVGDTQYF
TRBV27	TRBJ2-7	TRBD1	12	many	TGTGCCAGCAGGAGGGGGCCTAGCGAGCAGTACTTC	CASRRGPSEQYF
TRBV20-1	TRBJ1-2	NA	14	many	TGCAGTGCTAGAGACAGTCCCTTAAACTATGGCTACACCTTC	CSARDSPLNYGYTF
TRBV7-9	TRBJ1-2	NA	12	many	TGTGCCAGCAGCTTAGTACAGTATGGCTACACCTTC	CASSLVQYGYTF
TRBV7-2	TRBJ2-5	NA	14	many	TGTGCCAGCAGCTTAGTTCCAGCTCAAGAGACCCAGTACTTC	CASSLVPAQETQYF
TRBV6-5	TRBJ2-7	NA	15	NA	TGTGCCAGCAGTACAGAGCTGGGGAGCTCCTACGAGCAGTACTTC	CASSTELGSSYEQYF
TRBV7-2	TRBJ2-7	TRBD1	15	NA	TGTGCCAGCAGCTTCATATCCGGGACAGGGTACGAGCAGTACTTC	CASSFISGTGYEQYF
TRBV10-3	TRBJ1-2	NA	15	many	TGTGCCATCAGTCGAGATGGGGAGATGGACTATGGCTACACCTTC	CAISRDGEMDYGYTF